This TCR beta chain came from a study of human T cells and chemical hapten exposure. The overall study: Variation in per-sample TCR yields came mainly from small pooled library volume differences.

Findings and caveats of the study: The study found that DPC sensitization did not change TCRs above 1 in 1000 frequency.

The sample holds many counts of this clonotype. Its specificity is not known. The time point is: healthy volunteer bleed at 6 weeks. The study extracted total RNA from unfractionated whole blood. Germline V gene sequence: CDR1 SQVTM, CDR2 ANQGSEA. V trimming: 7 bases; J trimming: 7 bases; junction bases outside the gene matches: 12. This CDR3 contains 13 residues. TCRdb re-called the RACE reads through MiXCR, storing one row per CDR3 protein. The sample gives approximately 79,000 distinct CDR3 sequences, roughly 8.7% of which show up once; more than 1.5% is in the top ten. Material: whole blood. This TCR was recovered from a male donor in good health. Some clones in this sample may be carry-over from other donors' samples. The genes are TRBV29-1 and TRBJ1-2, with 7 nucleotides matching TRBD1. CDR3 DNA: TGCAGCGGCTCTACAGGGGTTTCTTCTGGCTACACCTTC. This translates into CSGSTGVSSGYTF.